The 5 T cell receptor beta chains reported below all come from one sample, sequenced in a study of cytomegalovirus exposure and HLA in healthy donors. Primers included in the PCR were 60 Vbeta and 13 Jbeta primers. This table comes from immunoSEQ multiplex PCR, and its TCRdb copy is limited to in-frame clones, with some not included. The repertoire has over 120,000 clones, roughly 10% of them found once; the top ten carry 1.5% to 2%. Sequenced material: PBMCs. The receptors here all came from a man over 45 in good health and CMV-seronegative.

This clone has only a few counts. The V gene is TRBV28, the J gene TRBJ2-2; TRBD2 agrees at 9 bases. Germline V gene sequence: CDR1 MDHEN, CDR2 SYDVKM. The CDR3 is made up of 18 amino acids. With V trimmed by 8 bases and J by 4 bases, 17 bases remained unmatched. Here the CDR3 reads CASQRAGGKTRGTGELFF. The CDR3 DNA reads TGTGCCAGCCAAAGAGCGGGAGGCAAAACACGGGGCACCGGGGAGCTGTTTTTT.

There are a few counts of this clone. The chain is built from TRBV7-8 and TRBJ2-7, with 9 positions matching TRBD1. V shed 1 base, J shed 5 bases, and the junction held 6 bases outside the gene matches. The CDR3 extends over 15 amino acids. The germline CDR1 and CDR2 sequences are SGHVS and FQNEAQ. CDR3 in amino acids: CASSLERDRENEQYF. The CDR3 nucleotides read TGTGCCAGCAGCTTAGAACGGGACAGGGAGAACGAGCAGTACTTC.

This clone came up a few times. The chain employs TRBV6-6 and TRBJ2-5; no reliable D call. This CDR3 has 12 amino acids. The germline CDR1 and CDR2 sequences are MNHNY and SVGAGI (reference sequence). V was cut by 6 bases and J by 5 bases, with 10 bases left in between. CDR3: CASSMVQETQYF. CDR3 sequence (DNA): TGTGCCAGCAGCATGGTACAGGAGACCCAGTACTTC.

V is TRBV4-1 and J is TRBJ2-1; 10 positions match TRBD1. With V trimmed by 4 bases and J by 8 bases, 2 bases remained unmatched. CDR1 and CDR2 from the germline V gene are MGHRA and YSYEKL. The length of the CDR3 is 13 residues. For the CDR3, the DNA is TGCGCCAGCAGCCCGGGACAGGGGTATGAGCAGTTCTTC. Its protein product is CASSPGQGYEQFF.

The V and J genes are TRBV28 and TRBJ1-5; 7 positions match TRBD1. This CDR3 contains 13 residues. V was clipped by 6 bases and J by 9 bases; unmatched bases: 8. In germline, CDR1 is MDHEN, CDR2 SYDVKM. The CDR3 protein is CASRPTGIGPQHF. The DNA of the CDR3 is TGTGCCAGCAGGCCGACAGGGATCGGGCCCCAGCATTTT.